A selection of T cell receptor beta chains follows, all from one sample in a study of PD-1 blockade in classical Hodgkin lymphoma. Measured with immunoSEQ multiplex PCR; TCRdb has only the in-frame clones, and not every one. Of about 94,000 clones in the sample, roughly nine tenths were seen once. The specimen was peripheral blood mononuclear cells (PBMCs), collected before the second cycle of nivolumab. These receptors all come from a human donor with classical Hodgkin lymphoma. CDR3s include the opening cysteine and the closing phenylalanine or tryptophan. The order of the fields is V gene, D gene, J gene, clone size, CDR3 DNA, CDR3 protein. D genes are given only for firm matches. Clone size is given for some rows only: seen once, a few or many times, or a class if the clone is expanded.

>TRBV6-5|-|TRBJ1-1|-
TGTGCCAGCAGTTACTCTATACCTACGAACACTGAAGCTTTCTTT
CASSYSIPTNTEAFF
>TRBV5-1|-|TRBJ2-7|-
TGCGCCAGCAGACAGACAGATGCCTACGAGCAGTACTTC
CASRQTDAYEQYF
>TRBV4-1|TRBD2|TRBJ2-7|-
TGCGCCAGCAGCCCGGGACTAGCGGGCTCCTACGAGCAGTACTTC
CASSPGLAGSYEQYF
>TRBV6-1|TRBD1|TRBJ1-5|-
TGTGCCAGCAGTCGGGGACAGAGCAATCAGCCCCAGCATTTT
CASSRGQSNQPQHF
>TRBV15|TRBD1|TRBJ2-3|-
TGTGCCACCAGCAGGCGACAGGGGGCGCGGGGCAGAGATACGCAGTATTTT
CATSRRQGARGRDTQYF
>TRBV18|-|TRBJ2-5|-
TGTGCCAGCTCTCCCGACTCATGGCCCCAAGAGACCCAGTACTTC
CASSPDSWPQETQYF
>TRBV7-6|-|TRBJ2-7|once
TGTGCCAGCAGCTTTTTCCAACCCCCTTCCTACGAGCAGTACTTC
CASSFFQPPSYEQYF
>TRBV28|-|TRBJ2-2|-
TGTGCCAGCAGTTCCAGGGCGAGTACCGGGGAGCTGTTTTTT
CASSSRASTGELFF
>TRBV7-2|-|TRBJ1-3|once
TGTGCCAGCAGCTTAGCGCGGCACTCTGGAAACACCATATATTTT
CASSLARHSGNTIYF
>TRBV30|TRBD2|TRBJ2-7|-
TGTGCCTGGAGTGGACGTCCGGGACTAGCGGGAGACGAGCAGTACTTC
CAWSGRPGLAGDEQYF
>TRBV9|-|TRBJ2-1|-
TGTGCCAGCAGCGTTCACGGGAACCCCGGCGATGAGCAGTTCTTC
CASSVHGNPGDEQFF
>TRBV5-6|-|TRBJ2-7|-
TGTGCCAGCAGCTTGGGGACCCCTTACGGGCAGTACTTC
CASSLGTPYGQYF
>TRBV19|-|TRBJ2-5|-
TGTGCCAGTAGTATGCTGGACCAAGAGACCCAGTACTTC
CASSMLDQETQYF
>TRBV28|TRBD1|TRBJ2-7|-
TGTGCCAGCAGACGAGCCGGGACAGAGTACGAGCAGTACTTC
CASRRAGTEYEQYF
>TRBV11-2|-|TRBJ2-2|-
TGTGCCAGCAGCTTAGGAACACTGAACACCGGGGAGCTGTTTTTT
CASSLGTLNTGELFF
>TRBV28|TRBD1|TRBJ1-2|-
TGTGCCAGCACTTTAACGTCGGGACAGGGGAATGGCTACACCTTC
CASTLTSGQGNGYTF
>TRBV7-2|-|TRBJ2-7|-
TGTGCCAGCAGCACAGGGCGGATCTACGAGCAGTACTTC
CASSTGRIYEQYF
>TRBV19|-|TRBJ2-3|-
TGTGCCAGTAGTATATTGGCAGGAGGAACAGATACGCAGTATTTT
CASSILAGGTDTQYF
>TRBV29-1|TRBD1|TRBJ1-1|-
TGCAGCGCTGGGGACAGGGGGAACACTGAAGCTTTCTTT
CSAGDRGNTEAFF
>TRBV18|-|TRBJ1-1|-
TGTGCCAGCTCACCAACGGGAGCGGACACTGAAGCTTTCTTT
CASSPTGADTEAFF
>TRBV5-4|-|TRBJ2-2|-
TGTGCCAGCAGCTTGGAATTGGCAACGAACACCGGGGAGCTGTTTTTT
CASSLELATNTGELFF
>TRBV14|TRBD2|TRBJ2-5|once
TGTGCCAGCAGCCAAGATCTGGTGGCTAGCGGGAGCCAAGAGACCCAGTACTTC
CASSQDLVASGSQETQYF
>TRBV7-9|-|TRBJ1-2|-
TGTGCCAGCAGCGCCTTTACCTCGATCGTCAATGGCTACACCTTC
CASSAFTSIVNGYTF
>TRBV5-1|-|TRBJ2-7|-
TGCGCCAGCAGCTTGGCCGACCCAGGGTATGTCCACGAGCAGTACTTC
CASSLADPGYVHEQYF
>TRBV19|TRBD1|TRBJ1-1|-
TGTGCCAGTAGTGCCCCCGGGACAGGGCCTGAAGCTTTCTTT
CASSAPGTGPEAFF
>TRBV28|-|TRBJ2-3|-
TGTGCCAGCAACATTTACAGGGTTGGGACAGATACGCAGTATTTT
CASNIYRVGTDTQYF
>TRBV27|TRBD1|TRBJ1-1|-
TGTGCCAGCAGCCCTCTCACTACAGGGGGTGAGGGTTTCTTT
CASSPLTTGGEGFF
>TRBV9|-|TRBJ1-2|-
TGTGCCAGCAGCGTAGGGGCAGGCCGGGTCGGCTACACCTTC
CASSVGAGRVGYTF
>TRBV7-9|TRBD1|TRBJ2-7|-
TGTGCCAGCAGCCCTCCCACAGGGGTCTACGAGCAGTACTTC
CASSPPTGVYEQYF
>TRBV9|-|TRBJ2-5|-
TGTGCCAGCAGCGTAGGCGGCTTACAAGAGACCCAGTACTTC
CASSVGGLQETQYF
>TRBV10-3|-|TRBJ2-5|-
TGTGCCATCAGTGAGTCAACAGGTCAAGAGACCCAGTACTTC
CAISESTGQETQYF
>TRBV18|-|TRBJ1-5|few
TGTGCCAGCTCACCACGGTCAGGTCTGAATCAGCCCCAGCATTTT
CASSPRSGLNQPQHF
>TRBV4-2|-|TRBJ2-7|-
TGTGCCAGCAGCCAAGATCTAACTAGCTCCTACGAGCAGTACTTC
CASSQDLTSSYEQYF
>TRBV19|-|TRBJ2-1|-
TGTGCCAGTAGTATAGAGGAAGCCTTCCTTTACAATGAGCAGTTCTTC
CASSIEEAFLYNEQFF
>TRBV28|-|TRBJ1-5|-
TGTGCCAGCAGTTCTGCCGGGGGGGCAGGTCAGCCCCAGCATTTT
CASSSAGGAGQPQHF
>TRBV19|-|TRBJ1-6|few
TGTGCCAGTAGGACAGGTCAAAATTCACCCCTCCACTTT
CASRTGQNSPLHF
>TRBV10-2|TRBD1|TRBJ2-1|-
TGCGCCAGCAGTGACCACAGGGGGTGGGATGAGCAGTTCTTC
CASSDHRGWDEQFF
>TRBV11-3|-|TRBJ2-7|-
TGTGCCAGCAGCTTCTTCCAGCCGGCGGCACGGTTCGACGAGCAGTACTTC
CASSFFQPAARFDEQYF
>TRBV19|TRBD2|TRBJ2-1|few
TGTGCCAGTAGGGGACTAGTCGGTGAGCAGTTCTTC
CASRGLVGEQFF
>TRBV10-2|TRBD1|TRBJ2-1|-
TGCGCCAGCATCCGGGACAGGTACAATGAGCAGTTCTTC
CASIRDRYNEQFF
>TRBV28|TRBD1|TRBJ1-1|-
TGTGCCAGCACCTACCCCCAGGGGGCTACTTTCTTT
CASTYPQGATFF
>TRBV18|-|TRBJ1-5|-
TGTGCCAGCTCACCCCTTAGCAATCAGCCCCAGCATTTT
CASSPLSNQPQHF
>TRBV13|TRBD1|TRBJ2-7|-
TGTGCCAGCAGCTCCGGACAGGATTTAACCTACGAGCAGTACTTC
CASSSGQDLTYEQYF
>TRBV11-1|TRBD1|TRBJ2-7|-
TGTGCCAGCAGCTTAGGGACAGGGTTGGTCGAGCAGTACTTC
CASSLGTGLVEQYF
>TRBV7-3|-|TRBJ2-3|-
TGTGCCAGCAGCTCTAGTGTCTCGGATACGCAGTATTTT
CASSSSVSDTQYF
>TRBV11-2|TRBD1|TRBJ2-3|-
TGTGCCAGCAGCTTAGAGGCAGGGGGCTTTGGCACAGATACGCAGTATTTT
CASSLEAGGFGTDTQYF
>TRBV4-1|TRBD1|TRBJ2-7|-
TGCGCCAGCAGCCTAAAGGACAGGGTAGAGCAGTACTTC
CASSLKDRVEQYF
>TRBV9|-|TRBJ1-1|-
TGTGCCAGCAGCGTTAAGACGGTGAACACTGAAGCTTTCTTT
CASSVKTVNTEAFF
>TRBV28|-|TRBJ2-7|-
TGTGCCAGCAGTTTTCGGGGTTACGAGCAGTACTTC
CASSFRGYEQYF
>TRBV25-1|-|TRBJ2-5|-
TGTGCCAGCAGTTTCGGGCAAGAGACCCAGTACTTC
CASSFGQETQYF
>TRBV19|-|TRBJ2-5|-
TGTGCCAGTAGTATAGTCTTACAAGAGACCCAGTACTTC
CASSIVLQETQYF
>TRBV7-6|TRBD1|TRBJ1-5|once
TGTGCCAGCAGCCCGGACAGGGGTGGGCCCCAGCATTTT
CASSPDRGGPQHF